This T cell receptor beta chain originates from a study of beta chain features in type 1 diabetes. cDNA synthesis used the whole RNA isolate, giving expressed TCRB sequences. Here immunoSEQ multiplex PCR was the method, and the copy in TCRdb shows in-frame clones only, minus some. This table has 200,000 to 250,000 clones, roughly 14% appearing once. Findings of the study overall: Within the patient group, naive, central memory and Treg TCRB repertoires appeared more similar to each other than within healthy donors. Within each of all four CD4+ subsets, Type 1 diabetes patients had TCRB CDR3s that were moderately but significantly shorter.

Germline-derived CDR1 and CDR2 are MNHEY and SVGAGI. The V end lost 0 bases, the J end lost 4 bases, and 6 bases lay between the germline ends. The CDR3 covers 13 residues. A word on this clone: Its target is unknown.

The chain links TRBV6-5 to TRBJ1-2; D call uncertain. The source is a man aged 30 to 45 with type 1 diabetes. The sample was naive CD4+ T cells from blood. CDR3 residues: CASSYSRFYGYTF. The CDR3, as DNA: TGTGCCAGCAGTTACTCGAGGTTCTATGGCTACACCTTC.